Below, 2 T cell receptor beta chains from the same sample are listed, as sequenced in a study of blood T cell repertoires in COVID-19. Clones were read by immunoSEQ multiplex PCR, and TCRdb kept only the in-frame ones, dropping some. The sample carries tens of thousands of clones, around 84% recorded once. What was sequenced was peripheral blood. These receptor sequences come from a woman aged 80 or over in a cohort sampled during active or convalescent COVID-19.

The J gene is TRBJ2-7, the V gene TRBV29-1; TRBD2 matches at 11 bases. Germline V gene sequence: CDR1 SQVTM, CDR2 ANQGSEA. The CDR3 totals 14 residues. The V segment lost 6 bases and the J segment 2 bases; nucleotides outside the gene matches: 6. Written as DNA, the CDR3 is TGCAGCGTGGGGGGACTAGCGGAAGCCTACGAGCAGTACTTC. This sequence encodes CSVGGLAEAYEQYF.

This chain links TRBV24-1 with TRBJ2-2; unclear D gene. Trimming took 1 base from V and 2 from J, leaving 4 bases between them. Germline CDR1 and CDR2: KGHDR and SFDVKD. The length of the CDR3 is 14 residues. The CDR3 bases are TGTGCCACCAGTGATTTCGGTAACACCGGGGAGCTGTTTTTT. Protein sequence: CATSDFGNTGELFF.